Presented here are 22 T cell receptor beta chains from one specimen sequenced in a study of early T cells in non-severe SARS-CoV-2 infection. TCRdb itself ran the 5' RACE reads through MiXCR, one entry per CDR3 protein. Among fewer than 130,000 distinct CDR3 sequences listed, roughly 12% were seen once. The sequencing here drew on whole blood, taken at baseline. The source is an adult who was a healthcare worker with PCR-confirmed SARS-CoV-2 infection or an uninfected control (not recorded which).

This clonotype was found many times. This chain's CDR3 is CASSAPSASYNEQFF. DNA for the CDR3: TGTGCCAGCAGTGCCCCATCAGCGTCATACAATGAGCAGTTCTTC. The chain combines TRBV27 with TRBJ2-1; no clear D gene. The CDR3 is made up of 15 amino acids. CDR1 and CDR2 (germline): MNHEY, SMNVEV (reference sequence). V was pared by 5 bases and J by 4 bases, with 15 bases between.

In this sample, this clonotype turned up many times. CDR3 bases: TGTGCCAGCAGCTCCGGGACTAGCGGCTACAATGAGCAGTTCTTC. Translation gives CASSSGTSGYNEQFF. V usage is TRBV7-3 and J usage is TRBJ2-1; 11 bases are a match to TRBD2. V shed 4 bases, J shed 3 bases, and the junction held 2 bases outside the gene matches. Germline V lookup: CDR1 SGHTA, CDR2 FQGTGA. CDR3 length equals 15 residues.

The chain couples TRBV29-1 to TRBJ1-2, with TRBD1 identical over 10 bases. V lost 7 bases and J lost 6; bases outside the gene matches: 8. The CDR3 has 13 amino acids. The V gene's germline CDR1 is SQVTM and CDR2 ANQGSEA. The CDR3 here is CSAQPGQGHGYTF. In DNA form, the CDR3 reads TGCAGCGCCCAACCGGGACAGGGGCATGGCTACACCTTC.

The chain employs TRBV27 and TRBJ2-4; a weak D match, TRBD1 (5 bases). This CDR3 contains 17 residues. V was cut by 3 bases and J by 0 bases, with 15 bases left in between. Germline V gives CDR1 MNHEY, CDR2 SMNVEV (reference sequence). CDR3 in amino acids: CASSFGSARGAKNIQYF. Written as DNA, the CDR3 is TGTGCCAGCAGTTTTGGGTCGGCAAGGGGAGCCAAAAACATTCAGTACTTC.

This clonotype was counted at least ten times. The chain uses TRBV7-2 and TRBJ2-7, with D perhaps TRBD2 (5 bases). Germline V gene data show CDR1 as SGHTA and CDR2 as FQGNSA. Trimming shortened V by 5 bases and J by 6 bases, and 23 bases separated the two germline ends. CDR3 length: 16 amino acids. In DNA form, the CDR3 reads TGTGCCAGCAGCCTAGAACCGGGGTACGTCAGAGGCGAGCAGTACTTC. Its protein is CASSLEPGYVRGEQYF.

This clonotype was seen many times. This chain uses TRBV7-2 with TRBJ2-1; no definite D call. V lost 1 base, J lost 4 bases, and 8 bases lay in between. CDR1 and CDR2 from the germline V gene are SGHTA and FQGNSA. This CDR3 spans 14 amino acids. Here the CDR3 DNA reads TGTGCCAGCAGCTTAGACCCCGGTTACAATGAGCAGTTCTTC. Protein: CASSLDPGYNEQFF.

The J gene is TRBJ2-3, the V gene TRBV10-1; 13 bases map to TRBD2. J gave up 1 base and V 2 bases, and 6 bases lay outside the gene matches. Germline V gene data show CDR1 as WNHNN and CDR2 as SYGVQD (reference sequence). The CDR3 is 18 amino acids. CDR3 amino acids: CASSEGLAGVSGTDTQYF. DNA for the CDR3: TGCGCCAGCAGTGAGGGACTAGCGGGAGTGTCTGGCACAGATACGCAGTATTTT.

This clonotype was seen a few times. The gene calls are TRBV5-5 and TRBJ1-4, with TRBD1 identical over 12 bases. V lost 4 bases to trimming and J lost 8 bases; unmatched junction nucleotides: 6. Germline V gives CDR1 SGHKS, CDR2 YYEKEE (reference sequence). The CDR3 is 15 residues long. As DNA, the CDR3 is TGTGCCAGCAGCCCCGGGACAGGGGGCAGGGAAAAACTGTTTTTT. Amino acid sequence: CASSPGTGGREKLFF. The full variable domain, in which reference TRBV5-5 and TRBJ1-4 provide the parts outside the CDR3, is DAGVTQSPTHLIKTRGQQVTLRCSPISGHKSVSWYQQVLGQGPQFIFQYYEKEERGRGNFPDRFSARQFPNYSSELNVNALLLGDSALYLCASSPGTGGREKLFFGSGTQLSVL.

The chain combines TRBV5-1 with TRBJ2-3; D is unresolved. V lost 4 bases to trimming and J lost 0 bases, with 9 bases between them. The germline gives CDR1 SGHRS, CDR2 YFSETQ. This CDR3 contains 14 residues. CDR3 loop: CASSLTTSTDTQYF. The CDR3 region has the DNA TGCGCCAGCAGCCTGACAACGAGCACAGATACGCAGTATTTT.

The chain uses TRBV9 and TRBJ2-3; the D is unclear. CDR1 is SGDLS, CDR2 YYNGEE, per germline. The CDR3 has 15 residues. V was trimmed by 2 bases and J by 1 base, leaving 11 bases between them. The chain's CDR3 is CASSVGPPRTDTQYF. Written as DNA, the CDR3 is TGTGCCAGCAGCGTGGGCCCACCCCGCACAGATACGCAGTATTTT.

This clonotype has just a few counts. CDR3 region: CASSQDPLGNNQPQHF. The CDR3 bases are TGCGCCAGCAGCCAAGACCCTCTTGGGAACAATCAGCCCCAGCATTTT. The V gene is TRBV4-1, the J gene TRBJ1-5; no reliable D call. In germline, CDR1 is MGHRA, CDR2 YSYEKL. Trimming stripped 0 bases from V and 3 bases from J, with 12 bases between. This CDR3 comprises 16 residues.

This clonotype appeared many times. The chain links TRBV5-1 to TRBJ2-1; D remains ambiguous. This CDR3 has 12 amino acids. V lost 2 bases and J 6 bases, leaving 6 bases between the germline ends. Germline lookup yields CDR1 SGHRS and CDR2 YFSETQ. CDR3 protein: CASSFGGNEQFF. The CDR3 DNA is TGCGCCAGCAGCTTTGGTGGCAATGAGCAGTTCTTC.

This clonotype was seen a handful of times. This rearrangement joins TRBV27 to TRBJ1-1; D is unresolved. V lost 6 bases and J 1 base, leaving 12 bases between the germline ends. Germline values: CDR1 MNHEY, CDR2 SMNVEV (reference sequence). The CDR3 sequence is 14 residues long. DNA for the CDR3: TGTGCCAGCAGCCCACAATCTCGGAACACTGAAGCTTTCTTT. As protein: CASSPQSRNTEAFF.

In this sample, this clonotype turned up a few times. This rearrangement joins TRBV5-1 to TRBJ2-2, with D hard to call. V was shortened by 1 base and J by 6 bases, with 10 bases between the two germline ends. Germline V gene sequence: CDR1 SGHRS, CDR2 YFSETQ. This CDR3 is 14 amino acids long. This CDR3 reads CASSLLTNSGELFF. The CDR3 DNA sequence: TGCGCCAGCAGCTTGCTAACTAATTCCGGGGAGCTGTTTTTT.

The CDR3 DNA is TGTGCCAGCAGACTTGGGACTAGCGGGAGCTGGCAGTACTTC. As protein: CASRLGTSGSWQYF. V and J are TRBV7-9 and TRBJ2-7; 14 positions match TRBD2. V was pared by 6 bases and J by 9 bases, with 7 bases of the junction left unmatched. Germline lookup yields CDR1 SEHNR and CDR2 FQNEAQ (reference sequence). This CDR3 spans 14 amino acids.

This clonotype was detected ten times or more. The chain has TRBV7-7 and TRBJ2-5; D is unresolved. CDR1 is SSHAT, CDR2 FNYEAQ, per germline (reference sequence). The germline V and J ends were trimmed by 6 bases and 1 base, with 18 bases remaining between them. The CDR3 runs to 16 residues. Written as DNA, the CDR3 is TGTGCCAGCAGTCTGAGGCGCACCAGGACCCAAGAGACCCAGTACTTC. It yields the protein CASSLRRTRTQETQYF.

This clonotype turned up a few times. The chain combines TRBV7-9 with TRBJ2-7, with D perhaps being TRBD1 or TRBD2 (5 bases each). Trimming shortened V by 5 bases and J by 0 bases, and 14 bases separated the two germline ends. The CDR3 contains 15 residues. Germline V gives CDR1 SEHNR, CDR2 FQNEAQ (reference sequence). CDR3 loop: CASSRPGRSSYEQYF. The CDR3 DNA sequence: TGTGCCAGCAGCCGACCGGGACGTAGCTCCTACGAGCAGTACTTC.

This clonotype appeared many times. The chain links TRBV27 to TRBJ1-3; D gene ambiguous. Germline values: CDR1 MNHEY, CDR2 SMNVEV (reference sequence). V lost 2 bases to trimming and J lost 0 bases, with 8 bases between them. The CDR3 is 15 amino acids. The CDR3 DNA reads TGTGCCAGCAGTTTAGCAGGCAACTCTGGAAACACCATATATTTT. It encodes CASSLAGNSGNTIYF.

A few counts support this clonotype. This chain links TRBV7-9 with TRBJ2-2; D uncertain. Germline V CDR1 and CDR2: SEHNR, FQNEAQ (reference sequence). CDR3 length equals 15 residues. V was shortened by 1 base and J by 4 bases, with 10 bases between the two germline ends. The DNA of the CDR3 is TGTGCCAGCAGCTTAGGAGGCTACTCCACCGGGGAGCTGTTTTTT. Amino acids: CASSLGGYSTGELFF.

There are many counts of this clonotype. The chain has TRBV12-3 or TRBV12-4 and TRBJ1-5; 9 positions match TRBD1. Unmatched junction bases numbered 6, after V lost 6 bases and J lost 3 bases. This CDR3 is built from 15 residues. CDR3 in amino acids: CASSLGQGNNQPQHF. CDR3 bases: TGTGCCAGCAGCTTGGGACAGGGTAACAATCAGCCCCAGCATTTT.

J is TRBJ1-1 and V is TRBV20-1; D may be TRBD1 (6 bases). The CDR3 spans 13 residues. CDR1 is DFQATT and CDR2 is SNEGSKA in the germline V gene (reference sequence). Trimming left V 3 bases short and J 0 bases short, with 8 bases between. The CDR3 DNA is TGCAGTGCTAGCGAGGGGGTGAACACTGAAGCTTTCTTT. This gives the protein CSASEGVNTEAFF.

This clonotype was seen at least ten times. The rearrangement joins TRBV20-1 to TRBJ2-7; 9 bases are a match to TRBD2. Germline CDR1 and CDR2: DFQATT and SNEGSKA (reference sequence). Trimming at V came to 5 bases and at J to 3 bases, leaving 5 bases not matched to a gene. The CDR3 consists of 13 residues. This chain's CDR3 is CSAGTSPLYEQYF. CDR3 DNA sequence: TGCAGTGCTGGGACTAGCCCCCTCTACGAGCAGTACTTC.